This TCR beta chain comes out of a study of shared clonotypes between healthy human individuals. Findings and caveats of the study: Clonotypes shared by all four donors outscored non-shared clonotypes in generation probability. When naive CD4 clonotypes were compared across four donors, 4% to 6.5% were shared. Naive subsets tended to show greater estimated richness than memory subsets.

Regarding this clone: The antigen is not known.

This CDR3 has 16 residues. Germline trimming cut 5 bases from V and 2 bases from J; bases unmatched to any gene: 10. Germline V gene sequence: CDR1 MNHEY, CDR2 SMNVEV (reference sequence). Profiled with immunoSEQ multiplex PCR; TCRdb holds only in-frame clones, not every one. The sample contains 2 million to 3 million clones, more than 90% of which appear only once. The rearrangement uses TRBV27 and TRBJ2-7, with TRBD1 identical over 9 bases. The specimen sequenced was naive CD4+ T cells sorted from blood. Sample subset: CD45RA+ positively selected. This TCR was sampled from a man aged 18-30 years in good health. The CDR3 reads CASSLRTGAPTYEQYF. CDR3 coding DNA: TGTGCCAGCAGTCTCCGGACAGGGGCGCCCACCTACGAGCAGTACTTC.